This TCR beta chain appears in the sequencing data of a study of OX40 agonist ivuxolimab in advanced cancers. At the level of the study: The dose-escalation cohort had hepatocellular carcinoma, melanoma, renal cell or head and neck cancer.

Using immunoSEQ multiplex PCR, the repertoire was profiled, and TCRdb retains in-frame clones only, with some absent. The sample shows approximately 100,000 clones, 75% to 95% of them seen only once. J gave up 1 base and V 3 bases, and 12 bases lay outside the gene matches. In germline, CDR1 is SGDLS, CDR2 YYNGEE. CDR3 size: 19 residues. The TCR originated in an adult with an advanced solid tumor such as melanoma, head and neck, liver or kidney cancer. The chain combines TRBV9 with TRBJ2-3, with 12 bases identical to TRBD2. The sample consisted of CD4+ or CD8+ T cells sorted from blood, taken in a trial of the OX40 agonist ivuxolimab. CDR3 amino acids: CASSARGGLAGGRTDTQYF. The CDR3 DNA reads TGTGCCAGCAGCGCACGCGGTGGTCTAGCGGGAGGGCGCACAGATACGCAGTATTTT.